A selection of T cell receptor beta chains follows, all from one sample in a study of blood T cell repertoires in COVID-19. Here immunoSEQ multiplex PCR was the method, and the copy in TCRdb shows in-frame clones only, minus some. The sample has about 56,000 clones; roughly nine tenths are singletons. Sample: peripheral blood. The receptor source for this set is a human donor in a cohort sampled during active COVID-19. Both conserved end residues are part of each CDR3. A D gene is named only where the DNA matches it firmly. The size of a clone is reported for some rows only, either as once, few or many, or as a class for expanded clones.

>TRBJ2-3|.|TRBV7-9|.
TGTGCCAGCAGCTTGGGGACTGAATTTGCGCAGTATTTT
CASSLGTEFAQYF
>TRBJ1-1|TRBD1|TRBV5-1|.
TGCGCCAGCAGCACGACAGGGGGGAGGAACACTGAAGCTTTCTTT
CASSTTGGRNTEAFF
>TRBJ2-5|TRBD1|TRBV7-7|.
TGTGCCAGCACCCCCCTCGCGATCGGGACAGGGGTAGAGACCCAGTACTTC
CASTPLAIGTGVETQYF
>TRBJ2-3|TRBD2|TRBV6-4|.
TGTGCCAGCAGTGAACTAGCGGGGGATACGCAGTATTTT
CASSELAGDTQYF
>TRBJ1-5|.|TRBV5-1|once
TGCGCCAGCAGCTTGGGTGTAAGCGGGGATCAGCCCCAGCATTTT
CASSLGVSGDQPQHF
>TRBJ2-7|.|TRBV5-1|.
TGCGCCAGCAGTGGGGGGTTCCCAAACTCCTACGAGCAGTACTTC
CASSGGFPNSYEQYF
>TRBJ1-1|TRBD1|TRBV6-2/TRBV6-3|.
TGTGCCAGCAGTTACCCGACAGGGGTGAACACTGAAGCTTTCTTT
CASSYPTGVNTEAFF
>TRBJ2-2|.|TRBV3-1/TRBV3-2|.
TGTGCCAGCAGCCAAGATGGGGCCTCCGGGGAGCTGTTTTTT
CASSQDGASGELFF
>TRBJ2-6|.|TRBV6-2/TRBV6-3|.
TGTGCCAGCAGTTACGGAACAGGACCCACTGGGGCCAACGTCCTGACTTTC
CASSYGTGPTGANVLTF
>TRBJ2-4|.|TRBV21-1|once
TGTGCCAGCAGCAAAGAGCAGGGAGGTGGACTAGCGGGGGTCCTAGCCAAAAACATTCAGTACTTC
CASSKEQGGGLAGVLAKNIQYF
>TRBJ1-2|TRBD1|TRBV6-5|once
TGTGCCAGCAGTTACTCAGGGACAGGGGGTTTAAATGGCTACACCTTC
CASSYSGTGGLNGYTF
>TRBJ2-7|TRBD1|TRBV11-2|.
TGTGCCAGCAGCTTAGAGGTCGGGACAGGGGGTTCCTACGAGCAGTACTTC
CASSLEVGTGGSYEQYF
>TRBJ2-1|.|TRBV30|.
TGTGCCTGGAGTGTGGCAGTCAGTGAGCAGTTCTTC
CAWSVAVSEQFF
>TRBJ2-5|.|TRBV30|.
TGTGCCTGGAGTGTCAGGTTGTGGGAGACCCAGTACTTC
CAWSVRLWETQYF
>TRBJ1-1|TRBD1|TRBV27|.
TGTGCCAGCAGTTCCGCGGGACAGGGGGCCACTGAAGCTTTCTTT
CASSSAGQGATEAFF
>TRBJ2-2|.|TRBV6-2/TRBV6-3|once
TGTGCCAGCAGTTATGGGGGGGCTGACGGGGAGCTGTTTTTT
CASSYGGADGELFF
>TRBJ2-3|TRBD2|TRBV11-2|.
TGTGCCAGCAGCTCCACTAGCGGGGGGGTTACGCAGTATTTT
CASSSTSGGVTQYF
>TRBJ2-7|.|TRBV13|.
TGTGCCAGCAGCTTAGGCAGGTCCTACGAGCAGTACTTC
CASSLGRSYEQYF
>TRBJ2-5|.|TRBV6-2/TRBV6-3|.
TGTGCCAGCAGTAAGGGGCTAGGCCGAGGAGAGACCCAGTACTTC
CASSKGLGRGETQYF
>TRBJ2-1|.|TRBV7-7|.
TGTGCCAGCAGCTTAAGAGGGCTCGACTACAATGAGCAGTTCTTC
CASSLRGLDYNEQFF
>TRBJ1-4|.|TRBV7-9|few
TGTGCCAGCAGCTTAACAGATGAAAAACTGTTTTTT
CASSLTDEKLFF
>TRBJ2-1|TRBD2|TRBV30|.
TGTGCTTGGTTAGAGCGGGGGGCTTTCAGCTCCTACAATGAGCAGTTCTTC
CAWLERGAFSSYNEQFF
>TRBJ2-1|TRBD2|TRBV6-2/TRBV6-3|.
TGTGCCAGCAGTGGGACAGCTAGCGGGGGTATTGTTGAGCAGTTCTTC
CASSGTASGGIVEQFF
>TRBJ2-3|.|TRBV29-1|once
TGCAGCGTACAGGTCACAGATACGCAGTATTTT
CSVQVTDTQYF
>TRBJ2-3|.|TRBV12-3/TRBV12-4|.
TGTGCCAGCAGCCAGAGCACAGATACGCAGTATTTT
CASSQSTDTQYF
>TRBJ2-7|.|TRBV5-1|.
TGCGCCAGCAGCTCGGCGGGGGCAGGGGCCCCCTACGAGCAGTACTTC
CASSSAGAGAPYEQYF
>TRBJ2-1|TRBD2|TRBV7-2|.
TGTGCCAGCAGCTTAGCGCTTAGGACTAGCGGGAGGGCCGCTCTGTTCTTC
CASSLALRTSGRAALFF
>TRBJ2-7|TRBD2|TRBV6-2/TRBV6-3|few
TGTGCCAGCAGTCCCACCGGGACTAGCGGCACCTACGAGCAGTACTTC
CASSPTGTSGTYEQYF
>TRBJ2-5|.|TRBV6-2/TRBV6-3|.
TGTGCCAGCAGTTACTCGTATGACGGAGGAGAGACCCAGTACTTC
CASSYSYDGGETQYF
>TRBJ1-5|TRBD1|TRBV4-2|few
TGTGCCAGCAGCCAAGATTATCAGGGGGCGGGCAATCAGCCCCAGCATTTT
CASSQDYQGAGNQPQHF
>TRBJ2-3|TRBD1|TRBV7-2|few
TGTGCCAGCAGCGCGGGACAGGTGGTGGATACGCAGTATTTT
CASSAGQVVDTQYF
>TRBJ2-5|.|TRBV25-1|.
TGTGCCAGCAGCAGGGGTTTGTACGGGACCCAGTACTTC
CASSRGLYGTQYF
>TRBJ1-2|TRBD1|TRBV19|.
TGTGCCAGTAGGAAGGACAGGACTAACTATGGCTACACCTTC
CASRKDRTNYGYTF
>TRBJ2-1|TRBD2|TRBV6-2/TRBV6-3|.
TGTGCCAGCAGCCTGGGAGGGTGGCACCTTGTTTCTGAGCAGTTCTTC
CASSLGGWHLVSEQFF
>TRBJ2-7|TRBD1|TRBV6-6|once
TGTGCCAGCAGTTACTCGGACAGGGGAATCTACGAGCAGTACTTC
CASSYSDRGIYEQYF
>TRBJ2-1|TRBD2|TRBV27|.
TGTGCCAGCAGTTTATGGGCGGGGGGCCCCCTCTACAATGAGCAGTTCTTC
CASSLWAGGPLYNEQFF